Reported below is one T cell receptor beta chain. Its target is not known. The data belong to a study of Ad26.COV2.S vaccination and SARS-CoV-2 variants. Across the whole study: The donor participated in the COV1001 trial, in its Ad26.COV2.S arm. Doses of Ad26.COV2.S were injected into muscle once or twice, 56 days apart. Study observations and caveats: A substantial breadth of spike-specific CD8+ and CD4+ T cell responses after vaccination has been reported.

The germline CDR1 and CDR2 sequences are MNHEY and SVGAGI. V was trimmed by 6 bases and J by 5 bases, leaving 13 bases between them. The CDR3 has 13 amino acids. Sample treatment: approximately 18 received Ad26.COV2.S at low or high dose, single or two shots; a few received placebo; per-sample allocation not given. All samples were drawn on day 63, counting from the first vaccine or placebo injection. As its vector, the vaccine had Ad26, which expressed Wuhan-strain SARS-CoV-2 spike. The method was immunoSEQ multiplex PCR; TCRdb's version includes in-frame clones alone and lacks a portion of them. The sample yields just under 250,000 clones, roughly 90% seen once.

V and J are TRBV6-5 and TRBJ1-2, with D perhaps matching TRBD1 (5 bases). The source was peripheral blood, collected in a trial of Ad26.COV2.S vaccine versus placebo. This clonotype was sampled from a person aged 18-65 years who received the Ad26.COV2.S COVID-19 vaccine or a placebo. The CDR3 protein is CASRGVTEYGYTF. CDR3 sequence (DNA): TGTGCCAGCAGGGGAGTGACAGAATATGGCTACACCTTC.